Reported below is one TCR beta chain. This specimen belongs to a study of blood T cell repertoires in COVID-19. On the study more broadly: Sites in the United States, Italy and Spain provided acute and convalescent COVID-19 samples. Nucleic acid was either cDNA or gDNA, and it came from T cells, B-cell-depleted T cells, or PBMCs.

In the original processing: For nucleated cells, counts were estimated from reference gene primer amplification. Data came from immunoSEQ multiplex PCR; TCRdb stores just in-frame clones and leaves some out. That table gives V, J and clone size, and the DNA gave D and trimming. Here the sample spans some 22,000 clones, around 88% being singletons. V was trimmed by 7 bases and J by 1 base, leaving 10 bases between them. The germline V gene encodes CDR1 SNHLY and CDR2 FYNNEI. The CDR3 has 13 amino acids. Material for sequencing was peripheral blood. The chain employs TRBV2 and TRBJ2-5; D is unclear. The TCR comes from a human donor with active COVID-19. The donor label of this sample is uncertain. The CDR3 sequence is CASMGAVQETQYF. CDR3 nucleotides: TGTGCCAGCATGGGTGCGGTCCAAGAGACCCAGTACTTC.